This note documents a single T cell receptor beta chain sequence. These data are taken from a study of cytomegalovirus exposure and HLA in healthy donors. Study summary: Inside one of the first data releases sat some 85 million unique TCRs taken from HLA-typed donors.

The PCR used 60 Vbeta and 13 Jbeta primers. Generated by immunoSEQ multiplex PCR, the TCRdb table keeps only in-frame clones and is missing some. The table lists some 170,000 clones, approximately 80% of them singletons. In germline, CDR1 is MNHEY, CDR2 SVGAGI. The J segment lost 0 bases and the V segment lost 6 bases, leaving 8 bases of the junction unmatched. The CDR3 covers 15 residues. Sequenced: PBMCs. The rearrangement uses TRBV6-5 and TRBJ2-7, with 7 bases fitting TRBD2. This TCR was recovered from a young man in good health and CMV-seropositive. The CDR3 region has the DNA TGTGCCAGCAGCAAAACTGGACTAGTCTCCTACGAGCAGTACTTC. It is translated as CASSKTGLVSYEQYF.